The 17 T cell receptor beta chains below all came from one sample that was sequenced in a study of blood T cell repertoires in COVID-19. Only in-frame clones appear in the TCRdb table, and some are missing; sequencing was by immunoSEQ multiplex PCR. Of approximately 320,000 clones listed, around 90% are singletons. Input material: PBMCs or T cells enriched from blood (not recorded which). These receptors originate from a woman aged 18-29 years who had recovered from COVID-19.

V and J are TRBV5-1 and TRBJ1-4; 8 bases align to TRBD1. Germline V CDR1 and CDR2: SGHRS, YFSETQ. The CDR3 covers 18 residues. After removal of 4 bases from V and 2 bases from J, the junction contained 13 bases not matched to a gene. CDR3 coding DNA: TGCGCCAGCAGCGTTGTGCCTGGCAGGGGGCTGACTAATGAAAAACTGTTTTTT. Translation gives CASSVVPGRGLTNEKLFF.

The V call is TRBV6-5, the J call TRBJ2-5; no reliable D call. The V end lost 0 bases, the J end lost 0 bases, and 8 bases lay between the germline ends. From germline, CDR1 is MNHEY and CDR2 SVGAGI. The CDR3 runs to 15 residues. The CDR3 nucleotides are TGTGCCAGCAGTTACTCGCCTAGTTACCAAGAGACCCAGTACTTC. Translation gives CASSYSPSYQETQYF.

This clone was observed once. The J gene is TRBJ1-1, the V gene TRBV29-1; possible D gene TRBD1, 6 bases. V lost 7 bases, J lost 1 base, and 13 bases lay in between. Germline V gives CDR1 SQVTM, CDR2 ANQGSEA. The CDR3 spans 13 residues. CDR3 DNA: TGCAGCGGCACCGGGACACAGAACACTGAAGCTTTCTTT. It codes for CSGTGTQNTEAFF.

The chain uses TRBV14 and TRBJ2-3; D perhaps matches TRBD2 (5 bases). V lost 0 bases to trimming and J lost 4 bases, with 17 bases between them. The CDR3 covers 17 residues. The germline V gene has CDR1 SGHDN and CDR2 FVKESK. In nucleotides, the CDR3 is TGTGCCAGCAGCCAAGATAGGAGCGGTTTAAGATCAGATACGCAGTATTTT. This encodes CASSQDRSGLRSDTQYF.

The V and J genes are TRBV18 and TRBJ1-2; tentatively, D is TRBD1 (6 bases). Trimming left V 6 bases short and J 4 bases short, with 9 bases between. Germline CDR1 and CDR2: KGHSH and LQKENI. The CDR3 extends over 12 amino acids. The CDR3: CASSRDIYGYTF. CDR3 nucleotides: TGTGCCAGCTCCCGGGACATCTATGGCTACACCTTC.

V is TRBV16 and J is TRBJ1-1; TRBD1 is a possible D gene (6 bases). V was trimmed by 1 base and J by 3 bases, leaving 18 bases between them. The germline V gene encodes CDR1 KGHSY and CDR2 FQNENV. The CDR3 totals 17 residues. CDR3 in DNA: TGTGCCAGCAGCCAATACAGGGCCCCAAGGAAGTACACTGAAGCTTTCTTT. Translated, it gives CASSQYRAPRKYTEAFF.

The chain recombines TRBV5-4 with TRBJ1-1; no clear D. Germline CDR1 is SGHNT and CDR2 is YYREEE (reference sequence). V shed 1 base and J shed 1 base, with 8 bases lying between them. The CDR3 has 14 amino acids. The CDR3 protein is CASSLSRKNTEAFF. The CDR3 DNA sequence: TGTGCCAGCAGCTTGTCCAGGAAGAACACTGAAGCTTTCTTT. The full variable domain, with the rest looked up from reference TRBV5-4 and TRBJ1-1, is ETGVTQSPTHLIKTRGQQVTLRCSSQSGHNTVSWYQQALGQGPQFIFQYYREEENGRGNFPPRFSGLQFPNYSSELNVNALELDDSALYLCASSLSRKNTEAFFGQGTRLTVV.

The rearrangement uses TRBV28 and TRBJ1-2; D not certain. The V end was cut by 2 bases, the J end by 8 bases, with 18 bases between. This CDR3 contains 15 residues. The germline CDR1 and CDR2 sequences are MDHEN and SYDVKM. The CDR3 DNA sequence: TGTGCCAGCAGTTTAAGCCCCCGGGTAGCTCGGGGCTACACCTTC. Amino acids: CASSLSPRVARGYTF.

This clone appeared once. This rearrangement joins TRBV28 to TRBJ1-2; no firm D call. Germline CDR1 is MDHEN and CDR2 is SYDVKM. This CDR3 spans 11 amino acids. Trimming stripped 7 bases from V and 8 bases from J, with 11 bases between. This chain's CDR3 is CASTTREGYTF. CDR3 in DNA: TGTGCCAGCACCACCCGCGAGGGCTACACCTTC.

J is TRBJ2-1 and V is TRBV2; the match to TRBD2 covers 15 bases. The CDR3 sequence is 16 residues long. The V gene's germline CDR1 is SNHLY and CDR2 FYNNEI. Trimming took 3 bases from V and 8 from J; bases not matched to a gene: 5. The CDR3 DNA is TGTGCCAGCAGTGAGGAGGGACTAGCGGGGGGATATGAGCAGTTCTTC. The encoded protein is CASSEEGLAGGYEQFF.

This clone was seen just once. V gene TRBV29-1 combines with J gene TRBJ2-7, with 7 bases that match TRBD2. CDR1 SQVTM and CDR2 ANQGSEA come from the germline V gene. The V and J ends lost 5 bases and 4 bases, in that order; junction bases with no gene match: 11. CDR3 length: 14 residues. The CDR3 here is CSVLRDYRTYEQYF. In nucleotides, the CDR3 is TGCAGCGTTCTCCGGGACTACCGAACTTACGAGCAGTACTTC.

The chain links TRBV27 to TRBJ1-2; 10 bases match TRBD1. Germline trimming cut 2 bases from V and 3 bases from J; bases unmatched to any gene: 3. The V gene's germline CDR1 is MNHEY and CDR2 SMNVEV (reference sequence). CDR3 size: 15 residues. CDR3 nucleotide sequence: TGTGCCAGCAGTTTAAAGGGACAGGGGCACTATGGCTACACCTTC. Amino acid sequence: CASSLKGQGHYGYTF.

The V and J genes are TRBV19 and TRBJ2-2; tentatively, D is TRBD1 (6 bases). V was trimmed by 5 bases and J by 0 bases, leaving 19 bases between them. This CDR3 comprises 18 residues. Looked up from germline, CDR1 is LNHDA and CDR2 is SQIVND (reference sequence). The CDR3 nucleotides read TGTGCCAGTAGTGGCTCAGGGGCAGATGACCCGAACACCGGGGAGCTGTTTTTT. Residues: CASSGSGADDPNTGELFF.

CDR3 nucleotides: TGTGCCAGCCGCTACGCAGGGGGCAATTCACCCCTCCACTTT. It encodes CASRYAGGNSPLHF. This chain uses TRBV19 with TRBJ1-6; TRBD1 agrees at 8 bases. Losses at the gene ends were 9 bases for V and 7 bases for J; bases not matched to a gene: 8. Germline assignment: CDR1 LNHDA and CDR2 SQIVND (reference sequence). The CDR3 length is 14 residues.

The rearrangement links TRBV18 to TRBJ2-5; TRBD2 matches 10 bases. Germline CDR1 is KGHSH and CDR2 is LQKENI. V lost 4 bases to trimming and J lost 1 base; unmatched junction nucleotides: 6. CDR3 size: 16 residues. The CDR3 nucleotides are TGTGCCAGCTCACGAGTCACTAGCGGGGCCCAAGAGACCCAGTACTTC. This gives the protein CASSRVTSGAQETQYF.

This clone was counted a single time. The chain joins TRBV4-3 to TRBJ2-2; 13 bases line up with TRBD2. Germline V gene data show CDR1 as LGHNA and CDR2 as YSLEER. Trimming removed 0 bases from V and 3 bases from J; junction bases left unmatched: 7. The CDR3 totals 19 residues. The DNA of the CDR3 is TGCGCCAGCAGCCAAGATCCCCCACTAGCGGGGGGGCACACCGGGGAGCTGTTTTTT. Protein product: CASSQDPPLAGGHTGELFF.

J is TRBJ1-2 and V is TRBV7-9; perhaps TRBD1 as D (6 bases). Germline V CDR1 and CDR2: SEHNR, FQNEAQ (reference sequence). V gave up 3 bases and J gave up 4 bases, with 9 bases separating them. The CDR3 is 13 amino acids. CDR3 residues: CASSFQGSYGYTF. Written as DNA, the CDR3 is TGTGCCAGCAGCTTTCAGGGGTCCTATGGCTACACCTTC.